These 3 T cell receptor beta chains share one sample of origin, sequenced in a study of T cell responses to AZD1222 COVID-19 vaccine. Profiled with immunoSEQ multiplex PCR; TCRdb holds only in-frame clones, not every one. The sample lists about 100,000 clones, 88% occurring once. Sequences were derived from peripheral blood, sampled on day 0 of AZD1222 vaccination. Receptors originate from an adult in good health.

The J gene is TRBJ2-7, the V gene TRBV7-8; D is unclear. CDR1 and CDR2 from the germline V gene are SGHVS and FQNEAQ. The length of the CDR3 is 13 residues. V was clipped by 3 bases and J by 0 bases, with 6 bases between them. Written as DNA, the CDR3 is TGTGCCAGCAGCTTGCGTTTCTCCTACGAGCAGTACTTC. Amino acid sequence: CASSLRFSYEQYF.

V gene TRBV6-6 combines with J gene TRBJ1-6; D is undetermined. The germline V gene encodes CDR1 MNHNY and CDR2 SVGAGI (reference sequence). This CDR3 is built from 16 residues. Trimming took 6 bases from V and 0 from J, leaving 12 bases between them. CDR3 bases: TGTGCCAGCAGCCCTTTACAAAGCTCCTATAATTCACCCCTCCACTTT. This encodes CASSPLQSSYNSPLHF.

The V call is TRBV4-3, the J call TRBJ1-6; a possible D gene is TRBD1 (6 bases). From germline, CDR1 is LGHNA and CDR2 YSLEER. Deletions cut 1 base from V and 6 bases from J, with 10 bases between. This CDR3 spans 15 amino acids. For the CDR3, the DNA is TGCGCCAGCAGCCAAGGGGGGGCCGGTAATTCACCCCTCCACTTT. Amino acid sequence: CASSQGGAGNSPLHF.